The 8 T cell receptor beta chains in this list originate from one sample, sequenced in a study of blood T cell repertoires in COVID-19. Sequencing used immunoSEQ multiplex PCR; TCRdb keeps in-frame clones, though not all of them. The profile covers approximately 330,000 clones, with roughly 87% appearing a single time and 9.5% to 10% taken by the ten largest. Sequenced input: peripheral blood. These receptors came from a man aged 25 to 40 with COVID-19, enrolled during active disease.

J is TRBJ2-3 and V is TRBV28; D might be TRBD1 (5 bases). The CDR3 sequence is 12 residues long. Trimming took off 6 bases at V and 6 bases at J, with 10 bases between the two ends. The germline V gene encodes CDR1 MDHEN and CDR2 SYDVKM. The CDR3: CASRTAGDTQYF. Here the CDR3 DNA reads TGTGCCAGCAGAACAGCAGGGGATACGCAGTATTTT.

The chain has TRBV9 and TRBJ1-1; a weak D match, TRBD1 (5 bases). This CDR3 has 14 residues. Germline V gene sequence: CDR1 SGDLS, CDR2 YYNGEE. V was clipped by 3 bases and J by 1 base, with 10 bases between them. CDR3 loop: CASSAGGENTEAFF. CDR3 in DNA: TGTGCCAGCAGCGCTGGGGGGGAGAACACTGAAGCTTTCTTT.

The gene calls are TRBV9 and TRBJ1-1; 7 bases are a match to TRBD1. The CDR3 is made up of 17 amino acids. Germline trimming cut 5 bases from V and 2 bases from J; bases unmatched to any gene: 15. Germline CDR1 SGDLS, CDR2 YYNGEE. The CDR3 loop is CASSKFRDSLRNTEAFF. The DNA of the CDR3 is TGTGCCAGCAGTAAATTCCGGGACAGTCTAAGAAACACTGAAGCTTTCTTT. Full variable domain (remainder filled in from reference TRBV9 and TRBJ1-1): DSGVTQTPKHLITATGQRVTLRCSPRSGDLSVYWYQQSLDQGLQFLIQYYNGEERAKGNILERFSAQQFPDLHSELNLSSLELGDSALYFCASSKFRDSLRNTEAFFGQGTRLTVV.

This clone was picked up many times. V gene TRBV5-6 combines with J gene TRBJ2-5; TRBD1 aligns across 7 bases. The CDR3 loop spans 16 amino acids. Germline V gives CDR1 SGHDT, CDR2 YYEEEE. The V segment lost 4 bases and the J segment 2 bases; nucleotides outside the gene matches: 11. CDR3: CASSRWDRTSQETQYF. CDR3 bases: TGTGCCAGCAGCAGATGGGACAGAACGAGTCAAGAGACCCAGTACTTC.

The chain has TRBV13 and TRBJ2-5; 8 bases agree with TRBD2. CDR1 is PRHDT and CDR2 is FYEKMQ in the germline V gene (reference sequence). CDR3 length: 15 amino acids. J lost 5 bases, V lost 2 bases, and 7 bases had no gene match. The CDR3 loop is CASSLIRGGTETQYF. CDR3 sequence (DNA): TGTGCCAGCAGCTTAATTCGGGGGGGGACGGAGACCCAGTACTTC.

The CDR3 reads CASSRSTTGGLGEEQYF. The CDR3 DNA reads TGCGCCAGCAGCCGAAGTACCACGGGGGGTCTTGGTGAGGAGCAGTACTTC. V usage is TRBV4-3 and J usage is TRBJ2-7, with 7 bases lining up with TRBD2. Germline CDR1 LGHNA, CDR2 YSLEER. This CDR3 has 17 amino acids. V shed 4 bases and J 7 bases; nucleotides not matched to a gene: 19.

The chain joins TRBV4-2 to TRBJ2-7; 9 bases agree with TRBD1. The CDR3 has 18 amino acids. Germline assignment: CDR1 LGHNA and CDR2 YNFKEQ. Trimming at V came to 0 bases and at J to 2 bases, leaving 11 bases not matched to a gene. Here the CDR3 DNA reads TGTGCCAGCAGCCAAGAGGCTTTACTTCGGACAGGGGCCTACGAGCAGTACTTC. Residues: CASSQEALLRTGAYEQYF.

The chain's CDR3 is CAWSAQGGGAFF. CDR3 nucleotides: TGTGCCTGGAGCGCGCAGGGTGGCGGAGCTTTCTTT. The chain carries TRBV30 and TRBJ1-1, with D maybe TRBD1 (5 bases). Germline V gives CDR1 GTSNPN, CDR2 SVGIG (reference sequence). The CDR3 length is 12 residues. Between the trimmed V and J ends, which lost 3 bases and 10 bases, there was a span of 15 bases.